This T cell receptor (beta chain) was identified in a study of CD4 T cells in relation to SARS-CoV-2 and coronaviruses. In the study overall: Negative control cultures got HIV-1 Nef peptides or no peptide.

The CDR3 has 15 residues. V trimming: 4 bases; J trimming: 4 bases; junction bases outside the gene matches: 6. Per germline, CDR1 LNHDA and CDR2 SQIVND (reference sequence). The unexposed donors gave CD4+ T cells in about 2011-2019, prior to COVID-19. After about 10 days of culture, CD4+ T cells were isolated. The count of this clone is one. Its specificity is not known. Clones were read by immunoSEQ multiplex PCR, and TCRdb kept only the in-frame ones, dropping some. Of 15,000 to 20,000 clones listed, 65% to 75% were seen once; the top ten hold 25% to 35%. The receptor was isolated from a human donor in good health. Sequenced material: CD4+ T cells from PBMCs, cultured in vitro. The chain uses TRBV19 and TRBJ1-4; 7 bases line up with TRBD1. Here the CDR3 DNA reads TGTGCCAGTAGTAGGACCGGGACAGTTAATGAAAAACTGTTTTTT. Protein product: CASSRTGTVNEKLFF.